This T cell receptor (beta chain) stems from a study of technical replicates of blood from a handful of donors. The ends lost 5 bases at V and 8 bases at J; junction bases unmatched: 8. CDR3 length: 14 amino acids. Germline CDR1 and CDR2: SGHNT and YENEEA. Repertoires were generated with immunoSEQ multiplex PCR, while TCRdb's copy carries only in-frame clones and drops some. The data hold around 100,000 clones, with approximately 96% observed a single time. The origin of this receptor is a human donor in good health. This chain joins TRBV11-3 and TRBJ1-3, with 8 nucleotides matching TRBD1. Sequencing was carried out using T cells isolated from PBMCs. CDR3 sequence: CASSNPGQGHTIYF. CDR3 nucleotides: TGTGCCAGCAGCAATCCCGGACAGGGCCACACCATATATTTT.